This TCR beta chain was recovered during a study of vaccination effects on CD4 cells after COVID-19. Repertoires were generated with immunoSEQ multiplex PCR, while TCRdb's copy carries only in-frame clones and drops some. There are 55,000 to 65,000 clones in the sample; roughly 79% occur only once, and under 3% lies in the top ten. V shed 10 bases and J shed 3 bases, with 12 bases lying between them. Per the germline V gene, CDR1 is ENHRY and CDR2 is SYGVKD. There are 12 residues in the CDR3. Sequencing was preceded by expansion of antigen-specific CD4+ T cells with viral peptide pools in the ViraFEST assay. Cells that had been cultured for 10 days were the source of isolated CD4+ T cells. Recipients of the vaccine had no prior SARS-CoV-2 infection and negative nucleocapsid antibodies. Under 2.5 million PBMC were seeded per well and grown in the presence of around 10 IU/ml IL-2 and about 10 ug/ml peptides. IL-2 medium took the place of half the medium on both days 3 and 7.

Study-wide points: Of the vaccine-induced clones from healthy vaccinees, merely 1 of 255 recognized common cold coronaviruses as well.

Of note for this clone: Its matching antigen is unknown.

The clonotype comes from a human donor who received a COVID-19 vaccine. This chain joins TRBV10-3 and TRBJ1-2; D unresolved. The specimen was CD4+ T cells from PBMCs cultured with HCoV-229E spike peptides, collected before COVID-19 vaccination. The CDR3 sequence is CATRAVDYGYTF. The CDR3 nucleotides read TGTGCCACCCGAGCGGTCGACTATGGCTACACCTTC.